The clone carrying this T cell receptor (beta chain) appeared a few times. TCRdb re-called the RACE reads with MiXCR, one entry per CDR3 protein. The sample holds approximately 370,000 distinct CDR3 sequences, 5.5% seen once. Specified time point: pre-sensitization, week 0. Treatment: therapeutic diphenylcyclopropenone sensitization with weekly scalp DPC. Alopecia patients between 18 and 70 years old and suitable for DPC were used as donors. This specimen comes from a study of human T cells and chemical hapten exposure. Study summary: Patients, mostly women, had alopecia areata, alopecia totalis or alopecia universalis.

The CDR3 length is 14 residues. Germline-derived CDR1 and CDR2 are LGHNA and YSLEER. Trimming pared 3 bases from V and 2 bases from J, leaving 11 bases between. The chain uses TRBV4-3 and TRBJ2-7; D remains ambiguous. The source of this sequence is a woman aged 18-29 years with alopecia areata. Some clones in this sample may be carry-over from other donors' samples. The sample consisted of whole blood, taken in connection with sensitization to the hapten diphenylcyclopropenone (DPC). CDR3 coding DNA: TGCGCCAGCAGCCAGGGGTACGCTACCTACGAGCAGTACTTC. It codes for CASSQGYATYEQYF.